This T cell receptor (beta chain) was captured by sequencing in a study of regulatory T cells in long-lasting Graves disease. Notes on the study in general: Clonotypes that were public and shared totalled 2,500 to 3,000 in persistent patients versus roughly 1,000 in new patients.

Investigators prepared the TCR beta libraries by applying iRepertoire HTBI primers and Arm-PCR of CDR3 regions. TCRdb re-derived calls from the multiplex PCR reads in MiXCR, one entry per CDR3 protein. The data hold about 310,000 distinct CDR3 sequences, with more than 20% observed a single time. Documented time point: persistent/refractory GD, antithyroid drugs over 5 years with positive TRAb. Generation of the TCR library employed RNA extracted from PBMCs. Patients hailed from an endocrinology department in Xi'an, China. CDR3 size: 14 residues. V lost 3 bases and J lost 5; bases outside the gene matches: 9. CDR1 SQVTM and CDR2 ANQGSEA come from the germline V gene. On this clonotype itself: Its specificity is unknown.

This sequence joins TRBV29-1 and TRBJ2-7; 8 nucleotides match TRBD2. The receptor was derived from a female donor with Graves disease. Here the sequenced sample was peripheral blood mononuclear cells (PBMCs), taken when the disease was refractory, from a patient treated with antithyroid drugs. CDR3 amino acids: CSVDPGGPGNEQYF. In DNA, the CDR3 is TGCAGCGTTGACCCGGGAGGGCCGGGCAACGAGCAGTACTTC.